This TCR beta chain emerged from a study of OX40 agonist ivuxolimab in advanced cancers. Study overall: Prior checkpoint blockade (anti-PD-1, anti-PD-L1 or anti-CTLA-4) was permitted; 40% had it. General observations from the study: Antigens targeted by the expanded peripheral T cells were not determined. Doses of 0.1 to 3.0 mg/kg were accompanied by clonal expansion of CD4+ and CD8+ blood T cells by week 6.

In this sample, this clone turned up a few times. Its antigen is not known. Between the trimmed V and J ends, which lost 4 bases and 4 bases, there was a span of 13 bases. The CDR3 consists of 14 residues. Germline CDR1 reads SGHTA; CDR2 reads FQGNSA. Using immunoSEQ multiplex PCR, the repertoire was profiled, and TCRdb retains in-frame clones only, with some absent. The table shows 72,000 or so clones, with approximately 81% occurring only once. The TCR originated in an adult with an advanced solid tumor such as melanoma, head and neck, liver or kidney cancer. The V call is TRBV7-2, the J call TRBJ1-2; D not certain. Sequenced material: CD4+ or CD8+ T cells sorted from blood, taken in a trial of the OX40 agonist ivuxolimab. DNA for the CDR3: TGTGCCAGCAGCTCCACAGTTGGTCGCTATGGCTACACCTTC. Amino acid sequence: CASSSTVGRYGYTF.